The 12 T cell receptor beta chains presented below share a single source sample, sequenced in a study of T cells in Graves' hyperthyroidism and ophthalmopathy. RNA transcripts gave rise to amplified TCR beta CDR3 regions. In the first-round RT-PCR of the TCR CDR3, the HTBI primer set was used. TCRdb reprocessed the multiplex PCR reads via MiXCR and lists one record per CDR3 protein. The table records 620,000 or so distinct CDR3 sequences, about 14% of them present only once. The sequenced material came from blood. The receptors originated from a woman aged 50 to 60 with Graves' ophthalmopathy.

At least ten counts were recorded for this clonotype. The chain links TRBV30 to TRBJ1-5, with a tentative D call TRBD1 (5 bases). CDR1 and CDR2 (germline): GTSNPN, SVGIG (reference sequence). This CDR3 contains 17 residues. Trimming shortened V by 2 bases and J by 2 bases, and 19 bases separated the two germline ends. The CDR3 loop is CAWSRTSTREGNQPQHF. The CDR3 coding sequence is TGTGCCTGGAGTAGGACCTCTACCAGGGAGGGCAATCAGCCCCAGCATTTT.

This clonotype has a handful of counts. The CDR3 DNA sequence: TGTGCCAGTAGTTTGATCAGCGTTTCGTCCTACAATGAGCAGTTCTTC. Encoded protein: CASSLISVSSYNEQFF. This chain joins TRBV19 and TRBJ2-1; D unresolved. Germline V CDR1 and CDR2: LNHDA, SQIVND (reference sequence). The CDR3 is 16 residues long. Trimming took off 5 bases at V and 1 base at J, with 15 bases between the two ends.

This clonotype was observed many times. The CDR3 spells CASKVVGGGRVTQYF. CDR3 bases: TGTGCCAGCAAGGTCGTCGGGGGAGGGCGTGTGACCCAGTACTTC. This chain connects TRBV28 to TRBJ2-5; TRBD2 aligns across 7 bases. J gave up 7 bases and V 7 bases, and 15 bases lay outside the gene matches. The germline gives CDR1 MDHEN, CDR2 SYDVKM. This CDR3 is built from 15 residues.

The chain has TRBV18 and TRBJ1-3; 11 bases match TRBD1. The J segment lost 3 bases and the V segment lost 2 bases, leaving 15 bases of the junction unmatched. The CDR3 length is 20 residues. Germline V CDR1 and CDR2: KGHSH, LQKENI. The DNA for the CDR3 is TGTGCCAGCTCACCAGTGCGTACCGGGACAGGGGGAATCGTTGGAAACACCATATATTTT. Its translation: CASSPVRTGTGGIVGNTIYF. Full variable domain (remainder filled in from reference TRBV18 and TRBJ1-3): NAGVMQNPRHLVRRRGQEARLRCSPMKGHSHVYWYRQLPEEGLKFMVYLQKENIIDESGMPKERFSAEFPKEGPSILRIQQVVRGDSAAYFCASSPVRTGTGGIVGNTIYFGEGSWLTVV.

V is TRBV28 and J is TRBJ1-1; the D is unclear. The germline gives CDR1 MDHEN, CDR2 SYDVKM. This CDR3 contains 16 residues. V was trimmed by 6 bases and J by 0 bases, leaving 17 bases between them. CDR3 in DNA: TGTGCCAGCAGCTGGTCGGGGAGCGCCTTGAACACTGAAGCTTTCTTT. It is translated as CASSWSGSALNTEAFF.

This clonotype occurred many times. As DNA, the CDR3 is TGTGCCAGCAGTCACACCACTAGCGTCTATGAGCAGTTCTTC. This codes for CASSHTTSVYEQFF. The rearrangement joins TRBV12-3 or TRBV12-4 to TRBJ2-1, with 7 bases identical to TRBD2. This CDR3 spans 14 amino acids. V was clipped by 5 bases and J by 8 bases; unmatched bases: 9.

This clonotype has a handful of counts. The chain recombines TRBV7-2 with TRBJ2-2; 10 nucleotides align to TRBD1. V gave up 4 bases and J gave up 8 bases; unmatched junction bases: 16. In germline, CDR1 is SGHTA, CDR2 FQGNSA. CDR3 size: 18 residues. The CDR3, as DNA: TGTGCCAGCAGCTCCTACCTTAGACAGGGGGCCGGTATTGGGGAGCTGTTTTTT. Encoded protein: CASSSYLRQGAGIGELFF. The complete variable domain, with remaining parts taken from reference TRBV7-2 and TRBJ2-2, reads GAGVSQSPSNKVTEKGKDVELRCDPISGHTALYWYRQSLGQGLEFLIYFQGNSAPDKSGLPSDRFSAERTGGSVSTLTIQRTQQEDSAVYLCASSSYLRQGAGIGELFFGEGSRLTVL.

A few counts support this clonotype. This rearrangement joins TRBV25-1 to TRBJ2-1, with TRBD2 identical over 12 bases. After removal of 1 base from V and 8 bases from J, the junction contained 6 bases not matched to a gene. The germline gives CDR1 MGHDK, CDR2 SYGVNS. This CDR3 has 16 amino acids. CDR3 region: CASSELELAGGHEQFF. Here the CDR3 DNA reads TGTGCCAGCAGTGAATTGGAACTAGCGGGAGGCCATGAGCAGTTCTTC.

The table lists this clonotype with a count of one. The chain is built from TRBV6-1 and TRBJ1-2; no clear D. The CDR3 has 11 residues. The germline V and J ends were trimmed by 4 bases and 4 bases, with 4 bases remaining between them. The germline gives CDR1 MNHNS, CDR2 SASEGT. The CDR3 reads CASSGIYGYTF. The CDR3 bases are TGTGCCAGCAGTGGGATCTATGGCTACACCTTC.

About this clonotype: One end of the junction varies from germline; a read error may be responsible. The CDR3 sequence: CAIRPGTGFSGSTHNEQLF. CDR3 nucleotides: TGTGCCATCAGACCCGGGACAGGGTTTAGCGGGAGTACCCACAATGAGCAGCTCTTC. The chain employs TRBV10-3 and TRBJ2-1; D is tentatively TRBD1 or TRBD2 (9 bases each). Germline V gives CDR1 ENHRY, CDR2 SYGVKD. The CDR3 runs to 19 residues.

This clonotype was counted many times. V gene TRBV20-1 combines with J gene TRBJ2-7; D remains unclear. This CDR3 spans 11 amino acids. V was trimmed by 0 bases and J by 5 bases, leaving 5 bases between them. In germline, CDR1 is DFQATT, CDR2 SNEGSKA (reference sequence). This CDR3 is CSARDAHEQYF. The CDR3, as DNA: TGCAGTGCTAGAGATGCCCACGAGCAGTACTTC.

This clonotype was seen many times. The genes are TRBV7-2 and TRBJ1-4, with a possible D match to TRBD1 (5 bases). This CDR3 region has 15 residues. Germline V gene sequence: CDR1 SGHTA, CDR2 FQGNSA. Trimming shortened V by 4 bases and J by 7 bases, and 16 bases separated the two germline ends. For the CDR3, the DNA is TGTGCCAGCAGCTACACGACAGCGCCATTTGAAAAACTGTTTTTT. Translating gives CASSYTTAPFEKLFF.